The sequence of this T cell receptor (beta chain) was determined in a study of T cells expressing NK-cell markers. Study-level points and caveats: Whether expanded NKG2C+ T cell clones were HCMV-specific remained unclear.

With the 5' RACE reads reprocessed, TCRdb shows one record per CDR3 protein and no DNA. This specimen shows about 380,000 distinct CDR3 sequences; the ten leading clones hold around 5.3%. Germline lookup yields CDR1 LNHDA and CDR2 SQIVND (reference sequence). The CDR3 covers 13 residues. About this clonotype: Its antigen is as yet unknown.

The receptor's source is a man aged 18-70 years in good health. V and J are TRBV19 and TRBJ1-6. The sample comprised blood T cells: a sorted CD56 or NKG2C T cell subset, CD4+ or CD8+ T cells, or bulk PBMC T cells (not recorded which). The CDR3 loop is CASSTNRETPLHF.